Here is one TCR beta chain with its context. Generated by immunoSEQ multiplex PCR, the TCRdb table keeps only in-frame clones and is missing some. The sample holds 90,000 to 130,000 clones, around 82% seen once. V was trimmed by 5 bases and J by 5 bases, leaving 9 bases between them. This CDR3 region has 12 residues. CDR1 and CDR2 from the germline V gene are SGHAT and FQNNGV. This sample was taken from a study of blood T cell repertoires in COVID-19. The chain is built from TRBV11-2 and TRBJ1-1; possible D gene TRBD1, 6 bases. This sequence originates from a woman aged 55 to 70 with acute or convalescent COVID-19. The source material was peripheral blood. CDR3 residues: CASSADRTEAFF. The CDR3 DNA sequence: TGTGCCAGCAGCGCCGACAGGACTGAAGCTTTCTTT. Full variable domain (remainder filled in from reference TRBV11-2 and TRBJ1-1): EAGVAQSPRYKIIEKRQSVAFWCNPISGHATLYWYQQILGQGPKLLIQFQNNGVVDDSQLPKDRFSAERLKGVDSTLKIQPAKLEDSAVYLCASSADRTEAFFGQGTRLTVV.